This note documents a single T cell receptor beta chain sequence. The data were taken from a study of T cell changes during pregnancy in multiple sclerosis. The repertoire was sequenced with immunoSEQ multiplex PCR; TCRdb's copy has only in-frame clones and lacks some. The table records 35,000 to 50,000 clones, 92% of them present only once. CDR3 length: 16 amino acids. The junction had 12 bases not matched to a gene; V was cut back by 4 bases and J by 5 bases. Germline V CDR1 and CDR2: LGHNA, YSLEER. Sample: CD4+ T cells from peripheral blood mononuclear cells, taken in the first trimester of pregnancy. The sequence was collected from a female donor with multiple sclerosis, enrolled in a pregnancy study. The rearrangement joins TRBV4-3 to TRBJ2-7; the match to TRBD1 covers 9 bases. The CDR3 DNA follows: TGCGCCAGCAGCCCCGCCACCGGGACAGGGAAGAACGAGCAGTACTTC. Residues: CASSPATGTGKNEQYF.